This T cell receptor beta chain was observed in a study of blood T cell repertoires in COVID-19. The germline V gene encodes CDR1 SGHRS and CDR2 YFSETQ. V shed 5 bases and J shed 0 bases, with 9 bases lying between them. This CDR3 is built from 13 residues. The assay was immunoSEQ multiplex PCR, and TCRdb's table has in-frame clones only and misses some. The table shows roughly 330,000 clones, with 80% to 90% occurring only once. Participants, about 18 to 100 years old, spanned fewer than 30 US areas. In assigning cohorts, the study relied on participant-reported clinical history. Two consecutive negative NP/OP PCR tests, clearance, or resolved symptoms defined Cohort 3 recovery.

The sequence derives from a woman aged 25-40 years who had recovered from COVID-19. Sequencing was carried out using PBMCs or T cells enriched from blood (not recorded which). This chain joins TRBV5-1 and TRBJ2-7; a possible D gene is TRBD2 (5 bases). The CDR3 region has the DNA TGCGCCAGCAGTGAGGGCAGCTCCTACGAGCAGTACTTC. As protein: CASSEGSSYEQYF.